This TCR beta chain was captured in a study of blood T cell repertoires in COVID-19. Whole-study context: Researchers got acute and convalescent COVID-19 samples from the United States, Italy and Spain. T cells, B-cell-depleted T cells, or PBMCs supplied cDNA or gDNA.

Per the original methods: It was from reference gene primer amplification that nucleated cell counts were estimated. Some clones are missing from TCRdb's copy, which holds only in-frame ones; the method was immunoSEQ multiplex PCR. D and trimming were read from the DNA, whereas the V and J calls and clone size are those reported in that table. Of fewer than 250,000 clones listed, approximately 81% were seen once; the top ten hold approximately 10%. The CDR3 sequence is 15 residues long. In germline, CDR1 is MNHEY, CDR2 SVGAGI. The trim removed 5 bases at V and 0 bases at J, leaving 4 bases unmatched.

J is TRBJ2-1 and V is TRBV6-5, with TRBD1 identical over 7 bases. The sequenced sample consisted of peripheral blood. The source is a woman aged 80 or over with COVID-19, enrolled during active disease. CDR3 amino acids: CASSKGASSYNEQFF. In DNA form, the CDR3 reads TGTGCCAGCAGTAAGGGGGCGAGCTCCTACAATGAGCAGTTCTTC.